One sample yielded the 31 T cell receptor beta chains listed below, sequenced in a study of graft-versus-host responses after intestinal transplantation. This table comes from immunoSEQ multiplex PCR, and its TCRdb copy is limited to in-frame clones, with some not included. The sample contains tens of thousands of clones, roughly 92% of which appear only once. The sequenced sample was PBMCs, obtained about 260 days after intestinal transplant. These receptors came from a human patient who received an intestinal transplant, so some T cells may come from the graft donor.

Worth noting for this clone: At the DNA level, this CDR3 is encoded by other sequences in the same sample as well. This rearrangement joins TRBV27 to TRBJ1-2; the D gene is possibly TRBD1 (6 bases). This CDR3 comprises 13 residues. The germline V gene has CDR1 MNHEY and CDR2 SMNVEV (reference sequence). With 6 bases removed from V and 2 bases from J, the gap between germline ends came to 10 bases. The CDR3 region is CASSLRGNYGYTF. DNA of the CDR3: TGTGCCAGCAGCCTCAGGGGCAACTATGGCTACACCTTC.

The chain joins TRBV2 to TRBJ2-7; 8 bases agree with TRBD1. Trimming took 7 bases from V and 1 from J; bases not matched to a gene: 6. This CDR3 comprises 14 residues. Germline CDR1 reads SNHLY; CDR2 reads FYNNEI. The CDR3 DNA follows: TGTGCCAGCACCCAGGACAGGGAGTCCTACGAGCAGTACTTC. Translation gives CASTQDRESYEQYF. Full variable domain (remainder filled in from reference TRBV2 and TRBJ2-7): EPEVTQTPSHQVTQMGQEVILRCVPISNHLYFYWYRQILGQKVEFLVSFYNNEISEKSEIFDDQFSVERPDGSNFTLKIRSTKLEDSAMYFCASTQDRESYEQYFGPGTRLTVT.

The J gene is TRBJ1-4, the V gene TRBV9; tentative D call: TRBD1 (5 bases). This CDR3 comprises 14 residues. The V gene's germline CDR1 is SGDLS and CDR2 YYNGEE. V lost 3 bases to trimming and J lost 3 bases, with 9 bases between them. The CDR3 here is CASSAGFANEKLFF. The CDR3 DNA reads as TGTGCCAGCAGCGCAGGGTTTGCTAATGAAAAACTGTTTTTT.

The CDR3 nucleotides are TGTGCCAGCACCCCCTACAAAGGTGCTAGCGGGAAAGAGACCCAGTACTTC. This translates into CASTPYKGASGKETQYF. The chain recombines TRBV27 with TRBJ2-5; TRBD2 matches 9 bases. This CDR3 region has 17 residues. Germline V gene data show CDR1 as MNHEY and CDR2 as SMNVEV (reference sequence). The V segment lost 7 bases and the J segment 3 bases; nucleotides outside the gene matches: 15.

The chain uses TRBV27 and TRBJ1-1; TRBD1 might be the D (5 bases). The CDR3 is made up of 15 amino acids. Trimming shortened V by 4 bases and J by 1 base, and 13 bases separated the two germline ends. Germline assignment: CDR1 MNHEY and CDR2 SMNVEV (reference sequence). The CDR3 sequence: CASSYPQGKNTEAFF. Here the CDR3 DNA reads TGTGCCAGCAGTTACCCTCAGGGTAAGAACACTGAAGCTTTCTTT.

V usage is TRBV18 and J usage is TRBJ2-7; unclear D gene. Germline CDR1 KGHSH, CDR2 LQKENI. CDR3 length: 12 amino acids. Trimming pared 3 bases from V and 5 bases from J, leaving 8 bases between. CDR3 sequence: CASSPVLNEQYF. The CDR3 DNA sequence: TGTGCCAGCTCACCTGTGCTGAACGAGCAGTACTTC.

By share, this clone ranks as medium-sized (0.01 to 0.1%). The chain is built from TRBV5-8 and TRBJ2-7, with TRBD1 matching 8 bases. Germline CDR1 is SGHTS and CDR2 is YDEGEE. The V gene end was trimmed by 2 bases and the J gene end by 0 bases; junction bases not matched to a gene: 10. The CDR3 totals 17 residues. The CDR3 nucleotides read TGTGCCAGCAGCTTAGGAGCAGGGGGCGTTATCTCCTACGAGCAGTACTTC. It translates to CASSLGAGGVISYEQYF. The full variable domain, with the rest looked up from reference TRBV5-8 and TRBJ2-7, is EAGVTQSPTHLIKTRGQQATLRCSPISGHTSVYWYQQALGLGLQFLLWYDEGEERNRGNFPPRFSGRQFPNYSSELNVNALELEDSALYLCASSLGAGGVISYEQYFGPGTRLTVT.

The V and J genes are TRBV7-6 and TRBJ2-7, with D uncertain. Germline CDR1 reads SGHVS; CDR2 reads FNYEAQ. This CDR3 comprises 14 residues. V lost 5 bases, J lost 2 bases, and 13 bases lay in between. CDR3 loop: CASSPARWAYEQYF. The CDR3 nucleotides are TGTGCCAGCAGCCCAGCACGGTGGGCCTACGAGCAGTACTTC.

The V call is TRBV7-9, the J call TRBJ1-2, with TRBD1 matching 12 bases. Germline CDR1 is SEHNR and CDR2 is FQNEAQ (reference sequence). The trim removed 3 bases at V and 8 bases at J, leaving 10 bases unmatched. CDR3 length: 16 residues. CDR3 in amino acids: CASSLTGTGGSRGYTF. CDR3 DNA sequence: TGTGCCAGCAGCTTGACCGGGACAGGGGGCAGCAGGGGCTACACCTTC.

This clone came up once. The J gene is TRBJ2-3, the V gene TRBV6-1, with unresolved D. CDR1 is MNHNS, CDR2 SASEGT, per germline. The CDR3 extends over 14 amino acids. V lost 6 bases to trimming and J lost 3 bases, with 13 bases between them. Here the CDR3 reads CASRDGPATDTQYF. The CDR3 DNA is TGTGCCAGCAGGGACGGACCGGCGACAGATACGCAGTATTTT.

The chain is built from TRBV2 and TRBJ2-7; TRBD2 agrees at 8 bases. CDR1 and CDR2 (germline): SNHLY, FYNNEI. This CDR3 has 17 residues. The trim removed 3 bases at V and 1 base at J, leaving 11 bases unmatched. The CDR3 DNA reads TGTGCCAGCAGTGAGTCCGCTACTAGCGGATTGTCCTACGAGCAGTACTTC. It yields the protein CASSESATSGLSYEQYF.

The CDR3 protein is CASSPPGYEQYF. CDR3 nucleotide sequence: TGTGCCAGCAGCCCCCCCGGCTACGAGCAGTACTTC. The chain employs TRBV7-8 and TRBJ2-7; the D is unclear. Germline values: CDR1 SGHVS, CDR2 FQNEAQ. Deletions cut 5 bases from V and 3 bases from J, with 8 bases between. The CDR3 length is 12 residues.

This clone came up once. V usage is TRBV30 and J usage is TRBJ2-7; D gene unclear. The V end was cut by 0 bases, the J end by 9 bases, with 9 bases between. Germline V gives CDR1 GTSNPN, CDR2 SVGIG (reference sequence). This CDR3 comprises 11 residues. The CDR3 DNA reads as TGTGCCTGGAGTGTAAACGTGGGGCAGTACTTC. This translates into CAWSVNVGQYF.

The V call is TRBV7-9, the J call TRBJ2-7; 7 nucleotides match TRBD1. CDR3 length equals 14 residues. V was clipped by 1 base and J by 2 bases; unmatched bases: 2. Germline V gene lookup returns CDR1 SEHNR and CDR2 FQNEAQ (reference sequence). CDR3 sequence: CASSLGGQTYEQYF. The CDR3 nucleotides are TGTGCCAGCAGCTTAGGGGGACAGACCTACGAGCAGTACTTC.

The chain combines TRBV5-6 with TRBJ2-1; 8 bases match TRBD2. The CDR3 runs 13 residues. J was trimmed by 8 bases and V by 3 bases; bases with no gene match: 4. Germline CDR1 is SGHDT and CDR2 is YYEEEE. The CDR3 region is CASSYGLADEQFF. The DNA of the CDR3 is TGTGCCAGCAGCTATGGACTAGCCGATGAGCAGTTCTTC.

The CDR3 coding sequence is TGTGCCAGCAGCTTGGCCCGCGTTCAGCCCCAGCATTTT. Residues: CASSLARVQPQHF. The rearrangement links TRBV5-8 to TRBJ1-5; D is unclear. V lost 0 bases and J lost 6, with 7 bases in between. The germline V gene encodes CDR1 SGHTS and CDR2 YDEGEE. This CDR3 comprises 13 residues.

The genes are TRBV4-2 and TRBJ2-3; 10 bases agree with TRBD2. CDR1 LGHNA and CDR2 YNFKEQ come from the germline V gene. Losses at the gene ends were 3 bases for V and 0 bases for J; bases not matched to a gene: 3. The CDR3 is 16 residues long. The CDR3 region is CASSQRTSGSTDTQYF. The CDR3 DNA reads TGTGCCAGCAGCCAGCGGACTAGCGGAAGCACAGATACGCAGTATTTT.

This clone has a handful of counts. The chain uses TRBV18 and TRBJ1-2, with D perhaps matching TRBD1 (6 bases). Trimming left V 6 bases short and J 3 bases short, with 11 bases between. In germline, CDR1 is KGHSH, CDR2 LQKENI. The CDR3 extends over 13 amino acids. The CDR3 spells CASSPGVDYGYTF. The CDR3 DNA is TGTGCCAGCTCCCCAGGGGTAGACTATGGCTACACCTTC.

The J gene is TRBJ2-7, the V gene TRBV9, with TRBD1 identical over 12 bases. The CDR3 is 16 amino acids. V lost 0 bases and J lost 7; bases outside the gene matches: 8. Germline V lookup: CDR1 SGDLS, CDR2 YYNGEE. The CDR3, as DNA: TGTGCCAGCAGCGTAGCTACGGGACAGGGGGCGGGAGAGCAGTACTTC. Translation gives CASSVATGQGAGEQYF. Filled out from reference TRBV9 and TRBJ2-7, the complete variable domain reads DSGVTQTPKHLITATGQRVTLRCSPRSGDLSVYWYQQSLDQGLQFLIQYYNGEERAKGNILERFSAQQFPDLHSELNLSSLELGDSALYFCASSVATGQGAGEQYFGPGTRLTVT.

This chain uses TRBV19 with TRBJ1-2; TRBD1 aligns across 8 bases. This CDR3 is 18 amino acids long. Germline CDR1 and CDR2: LNHDA and SQIVND (reference sequence). J was trimmed by 5 bases and V by 3 bases; bases with no gene match: 17. This CDR3 reads CASSIGIGQGVRLYGYTF. CDR3 DNA: TGTGCCAGTAGTATTGGGATAGGACAGGGCGTTCGGCTGTATGGCTACACCTTC.

The chain links TRBV10-1 to TRBJ2-3; D is possibly TRBD1 (5 bases). This CDR3 is built from 13 residues. The V and J ends lost 4 bases and 6 bases respectively, with 11 bases between them. CDR1 is WNHNN, CDR2 SYGVQD, per germline (reference sequence). For the CDR3, the DNA is TGCGCCAGCAGTGTTCAGGGTGCCGATACGCAGTATTTT. Protein sequence: CASSVQGADTQYF.

The genes are TRBV6-1 and TRBJ2-7, with D tentatively TRBD1 (5 bases). CDR1 and CDR2 (germline): MNHNS, SASEGT. The CDR3 runs to 15 residues. The V end was cut by 6 bases, the J end by 0 bases, with 15 bases between. CDR3 bases: TGTGCCAGCAGGTACCTTACAGGCTACTCCTACGAGCAGTACTTC. Protein sequence: CASRYLTGYSYEQYF.

The chain is built from TRBV7-9 and TRBJ2-2; TRBD1 agrees at 9 bases. CDR3 size: 14 residues. Germline CDR1 SEHNR, CDR2 FQNEAQ (reference sequence). Trimming at V came to 5 bases and at J to 7 bases, leaving 5 bases not matched to a gene. The CDR3 region is CASSTGQGIGELFF. The CDR3 DNA sequence: TGTGCCAGCAGCACGGGACAGGGAATCGGGGAGCTGTTTTTT.

V and J are TRBV11-2 and TRBJ1-3, with 8 bases aligning to TRBD1. The CDR3 sequence is 15 residues long. Germline assignment: CDR1 SGHAT and CDR2 FQNNGV. Trimming at V came to 0 bases and at J to 2 bases, leaving 0 bases not matched to a gene. CDR3 residues: CASSLETGAGNTIYF. CDR3 coding DNA: TGTGCCAGCAGCTTAGAGACAGGGGCTGGAAACACCATATATTTT.

V is TRBV27 and J is TRBJ2-1, with 7 bases aligning to TRBD1. The germline V gene has CDR1 MNHEY and CDR2 SMNVEV (reference sequence). V gave up 10 bases and J gave up 3 bases; unmatched junction bases: 6. The CDR3 sequence is 13 residues long. The CDR3 sequence is CATGRTGYNEQFF. DNA for the CDR3: TGTGCCACCGGAAGGACAGGCTACAATGAGCAGTTCTTC.

The chain has TRBV7-6 and TRBJ2-5, with D possibly matching TRBD2 (6 bases). The CDR3 has 15 amino acids. Looked up from germline, CDR1 is SGHVS and CDR2 is FNYEAQ. The V and J ends lost 1 base and 4 bases respectively, with 13 bases between them. The chain's CDR3 is CASSLDSGRRETQYF. CDR3 DNA: TGTGCCAGCAGCTTAGACTCCGGGAGACGAGAGACCCAGTACTTC.

This sequence joins TRBV5-1 and TRBJ1-4, with D perhaps TRBD1 (5 bases). Trimming left V 1 base short and J 12 bases short, with 10 bases between. The germline V gene has CDR1 SGHRS and CDR2 YFSETQ. This CDR3 contains 12 residues. CDR3 in DNA: TGCGCCAGCAGCTTGTCAGGGCTGGAACTGTTTTTT. Translating gives CASSLSGLELFF. The full variable domain, rest sourced from reference TRBV5-1 and TRBJ1-4, is KAGVTQTPRYLIKTRGQQVTLSCSPISGHRSVSWYQQTPGQGLQFLFEYFSETQRNKGNFPGRFSGRQFSNSRSEMNVSTLELGDSALYLCASSLSGLELFFGSGTQLSVL.

The genes are TRBV7-9 and TRBJ2-5; D may be TRBD1 or TRBD2 (5 bases each). The J call may be incorrect, as the DNA end agrees better with TRBJ2-7. Germline V gene sequence: CDR1 SEHNR, CDR2 FQNEAQ (reference sequence). The CDR3 is made up of 18 amino acids. This CDR3 is CASSLYPAAQGTHYEQYF. The CDR3 DNA follows: TGTGCCAGCAGCTTATATCCCGCTGCCCAAGGGACCCACTACGAGCAGTACTTC.

A single count supports this clone. V and J are TRBV6-6 and TRBJ2-1, with 7 bases identical to TRBD1. Trimming took 7 bases from V and 7 from J; bases not matched to a gene: 16. This CDR3 is 16 amino acids long. The V gene's germline CDR1 is MNHNY and CDR2 SVGAGI (reference sequence). In DNA form, the CDR3 reads TGTGCCAGCACCACAGGGGACGCCGACGGATTTAATGAGCAGTTCTTC. Translation: CASTTGDADGFNEQFF.

The chain carries TRBV5-1 and TRBJ2-2; tentatively, D is TRBD1 (6 bases). This CDR3 spans 13 amino acids. Trimming left V 1 base short and J 5 bases short, with 6 bases between. CDR1 and CDR2 from the germline V gene are SGHRS and YFSETQ. CDR3 nucleotides: TGCGCCAGCAGCTTGCAGGGGACCGGGGAGCTGTTTTTT. Translating gives CASSLQGTGELFF.

The chain joins TRBV27 to TRBJ2-7; TRBD1 matches 9 bases. The trim removed 5 bases at V and 2 bases at J, leaving 7 bases unmatched. The CDR3 is 15 amino acids. The germline CDR1 and CDR2 sequences are MNHEY and SMNVEV (reference sequence). This CDR3 reads CASSPYGQGTYEQYF. CDR3 sequence (DNA): TGTGCCAGCAGTCCGTATGGACAGGGGACCTACGAGCAGTACTTC.